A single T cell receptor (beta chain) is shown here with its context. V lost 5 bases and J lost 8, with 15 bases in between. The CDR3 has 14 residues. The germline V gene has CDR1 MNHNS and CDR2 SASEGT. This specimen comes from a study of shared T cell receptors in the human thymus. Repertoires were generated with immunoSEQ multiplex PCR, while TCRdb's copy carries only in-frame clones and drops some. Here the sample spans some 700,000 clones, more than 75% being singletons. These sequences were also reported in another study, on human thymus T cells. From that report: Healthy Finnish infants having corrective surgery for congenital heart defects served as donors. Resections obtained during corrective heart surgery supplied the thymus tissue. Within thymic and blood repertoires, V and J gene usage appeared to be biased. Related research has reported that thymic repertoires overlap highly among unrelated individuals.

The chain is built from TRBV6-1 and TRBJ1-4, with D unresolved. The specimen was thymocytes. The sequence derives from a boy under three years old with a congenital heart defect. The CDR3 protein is CASSKGRRGEKLFF. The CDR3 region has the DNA TGTGCCAGCAGTAAGGGCCGCAGAGGGGAAAAACTGTTTTTT.